This T cell receptor beta chain appears in the sequencing data of a study of long-term antiretroviral therapy in people with HIV. Study context: Sampling started about a decade before the 2015 immediate-ART recommendation.

Researchers ran immunoSEQ v3.0 at survey level. Clones were sequenced by immunoSEQ multiplex PCR, and TCRdb holds only the in-frame ones, with some missing. The sample holds 23,000 or so clones; approximately 95% are singletons and the top ten take more than 8%. General observations from the study: ART was followed by higher diversity that remained below transplant donor controls. Blood in the study was drawn between the mid-2000s and the late 2010s, possibly under older ART regimens, which may be less effective than current ones. Within the repertoire, clones expanded before ART were dominant at all time points.

Germline CDR1 and CDR2: SGHRS and YFSETQ. With 0 bases removed from V and 6 bases from J, the gap between germline ends came to 12 bases. The CDR3 has 14 amino acids. About this clone itself: Its antigen is not identified.

Material: unsorted PBMCs, obtained 7.6 years after starting antiretroviral therapy. This TCR was recovered from a woman between 40 and 50 years old with HIV. The rearrangement uses TRBV5-1 and TRBJ1-1; D unresolved. For the CDR3, the DNA is TGCGCCAGCAGCTTGGGACCAAAGCTGGCTGAAGCTTTCTTT. It codes for CASSLGPKLAEAFF.